This T cell receptor beta chain is from a study of blood T cell repertoires in COVID-19. Study at large: Samples came from the United States, Italy and Spain, spanning acute and convalescent COVID-19. The cDNA or gDNA used as material had been derived from T cells, B-cell-depleted T cells, or PBMCs.

Under the authors' procedure: Quantification of nucleated cells was approximated via reference gene primer amplification. Here immunoSEQ multiplex PCR was the method, and the copy in TCRdb shows in-frame clones only, minus some. V and J calls and clone size are copied from that table; D and trimming were computed from the DNA. The sample has around 30,000 clones, just over 90% seen once. CDR1 is LGHDT and CDR2 is YNNKEL in the germline V gene (reference sequence). The CDR3 consists of 14 residues. V shed 2 bases and J 4 bases; nucleotides not matched to a gene: 3. The clonotype originates from a man in his sixties with acute or convalescent COVID-19. The specimen was peripheral blood. This chain joins TRBV3-1 (or the pseudogene TRBV3-2) and TRBJ1-2, with TRBD1 matching 8 bases. As DNA, the CDR3 is TGTGCCAGCAGCCAACGACAGGGGATCTATGGCTACACCTTC. It yields the protein CASSQRQGIYGYTF.